This T cell receptor (beta chain) is drawn from a study of OX40 agonist ivuxolimab in advanced cancers. At the level of the study: It was ivuxolimab, an agonistic anti-OX40 (CD134) antibody, that patients were treated with. Averaging about 60 years in age, with a range of about 23 to 80, the cohort was about 86% male. It was permissible to have had prior anti-PD-1, anti-PD-L1 or anti-CTLA-4 therapy, and around 40% had some.

TCRdb keeps only in-frame clones here, not all; method: immunoSEQ multiplex PCR. Seen here are 15,000 to 20,000 clones, 67% observed once, and the top ten hold around 20%. The study's findings and limits: Antigen specificity of clonally expanded peripheral T cells was not established.

Notes on this clone: The antigen is unknown.

Germline V gene data show CDR1 as MNHEY and CDR2 as SMNVEV (reference sequence). V dropped 8 bases and J dropped 1; count of bases not matched to a gene: 5. This CDR3 region has 15 residues. The TCR comes from an adult with an advanced solid tumor such as melanoma, head and neck, liver or kidney cancer. The sequences come from CD4+ or CD8+ T cells sorted from blood, collected in a trial of the OX40 agonist ivuxolimab. V usage is TRBV27 and J usage is TRBJ2-1; TRBD2 agrees at 10 bases. The CDR3 protein is CASQETSGSYNEQFF. The CDR3 DNA reads TGTGCCAGCCAGGAGACTAGCGGGTCCTACAATGAGCAGTTCTTC.